The T cell receptor (beta chain) under discussion was sequenced for a study of cytomegalovirus exposure and HLA in healthy donors. 60 Vbeta and 13 Jbeta primers were used in PCR. The method was immunoSEQ multiplex PCR; TCRdb's version includes in-frame clones alone and lacks a portion of them. The listing records about 200,000 clones. The CDR3 runs 12 residues. Germline V CDR1 and CDR2: SGHTA, FQGTGA. Trimming shortened V by 3 bases and J by 8 bases, and 9 bases separated the two germline ends. The sequenced material came from PBMCs. The receptor comes from a girl aged 2-10 years in good health and CMV-seropositive. V is TRBV7-3 and J is TRBJ2-3, with D perhaps TRBD2 (6 bases). The CDR3 region has the DNA TGTGCCAGCAGCTTCTTCGGGGGTACGCAGTATTTT. It encodes CASSFFGGTQYF.